This T cell receptor (beta chain) emerged from a study of regulatory and conventional T cells in RAG deficiency. The germline gives CDR1 LNHDA, CDR2 SQIVND (reference sequence). This CDR3 has 15 amino acids. Regulatory T cells were sorted from blood as CD4+ CD25-high CD127-low cells. The repertoire was sequenced with immunoSEQ multiplex PCR; TCRdb's copy has only in-frame clones and lacks some. The sample carries some 20,000 clones, 80% to 90% recorded once. These data also formed part of another study, on regulatory T cells. That report adds: The PCR used 52 TRBV and 13 TRBJ primers.

The sequence was collected from a human donor in good health. Sequencing input: Tregs sorted from blood. The chain couples TRBV19 to TRBJ2-5; D gene ambiguous. Gene TRBJ2-7 matches the end of the DNA better, so the J call may be wrong. The CDR3 spells CASSIVPGPSYEQYF. The CDR3 nucleotides are TGTGCCAGTAGTATAGTACCCGGGCCCTCCTACGAGCAGTACTTC.